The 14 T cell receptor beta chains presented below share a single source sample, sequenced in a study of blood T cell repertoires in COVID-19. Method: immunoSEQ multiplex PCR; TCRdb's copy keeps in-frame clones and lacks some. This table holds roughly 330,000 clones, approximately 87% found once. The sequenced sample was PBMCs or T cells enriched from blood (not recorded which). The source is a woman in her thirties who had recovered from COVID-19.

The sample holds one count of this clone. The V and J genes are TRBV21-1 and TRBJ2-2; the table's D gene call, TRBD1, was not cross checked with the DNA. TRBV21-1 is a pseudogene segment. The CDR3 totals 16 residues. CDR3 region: CASSRQGRTRTGELFF. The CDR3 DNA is TGTGCCAGCAGCCGACAGGGAAGAACGAGGACCGGGGAGCTGTTTTTT.

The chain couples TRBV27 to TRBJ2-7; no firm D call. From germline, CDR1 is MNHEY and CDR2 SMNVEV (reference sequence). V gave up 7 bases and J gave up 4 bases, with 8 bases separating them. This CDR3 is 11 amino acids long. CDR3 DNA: TGTGCCAGCACCTATAAGTACGAGCAGTACTTC. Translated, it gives CASTYKYEQYF.

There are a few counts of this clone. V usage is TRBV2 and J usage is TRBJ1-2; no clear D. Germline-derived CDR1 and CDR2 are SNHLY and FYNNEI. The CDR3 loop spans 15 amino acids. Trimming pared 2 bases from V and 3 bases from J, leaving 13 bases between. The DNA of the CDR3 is TGTGCCAGCAGTGAAATGAGGTTGGCAGACTATGGCTACACCTTC. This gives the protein CASSEMRLADYGYTF.

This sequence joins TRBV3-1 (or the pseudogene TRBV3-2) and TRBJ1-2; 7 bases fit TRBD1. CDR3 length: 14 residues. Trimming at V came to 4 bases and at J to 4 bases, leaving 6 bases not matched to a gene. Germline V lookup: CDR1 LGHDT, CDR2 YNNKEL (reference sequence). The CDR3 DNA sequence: TGTGCCAGCAGCCGGAACAGGGGCGGCTATGGCTACACCTTC. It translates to CASSRNRGGYGYTF.

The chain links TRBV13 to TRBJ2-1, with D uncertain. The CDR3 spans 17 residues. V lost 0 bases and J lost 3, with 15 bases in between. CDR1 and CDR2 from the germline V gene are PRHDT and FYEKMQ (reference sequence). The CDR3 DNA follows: TGTGCCAGCAGCTTAGGCCTTCTCTCTCCCCGCTACAATGAGCAGTTCTTC. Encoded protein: CASSLGLLSPRYNEQFF.

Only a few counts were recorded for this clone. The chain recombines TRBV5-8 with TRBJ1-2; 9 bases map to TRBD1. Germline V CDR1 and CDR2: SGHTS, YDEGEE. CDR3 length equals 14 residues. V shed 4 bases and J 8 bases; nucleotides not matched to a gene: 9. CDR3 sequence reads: CASSPDTGGAGYTF. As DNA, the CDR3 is TGTGCCAGCAGCCCGGATACAGGGGGCGCGGGCTACACCTTC.

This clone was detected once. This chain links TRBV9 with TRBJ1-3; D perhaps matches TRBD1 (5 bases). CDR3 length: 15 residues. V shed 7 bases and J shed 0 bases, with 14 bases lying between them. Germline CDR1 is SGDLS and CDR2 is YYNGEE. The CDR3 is CASDPGGFSGNTIYF. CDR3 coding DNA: TGTGCCAGCGACCCGGGGGGATTCTCTGGAAACACCATATATTTT.

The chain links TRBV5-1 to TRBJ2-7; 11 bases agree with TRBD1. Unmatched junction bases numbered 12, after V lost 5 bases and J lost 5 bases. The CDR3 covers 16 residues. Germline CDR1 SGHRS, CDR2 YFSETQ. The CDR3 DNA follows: TGCGCCAGCAGTCCTACCGCCGGGACAGGGGGACACGAGCAGTACTTC. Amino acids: CASSPTAGTGGHEQYF.

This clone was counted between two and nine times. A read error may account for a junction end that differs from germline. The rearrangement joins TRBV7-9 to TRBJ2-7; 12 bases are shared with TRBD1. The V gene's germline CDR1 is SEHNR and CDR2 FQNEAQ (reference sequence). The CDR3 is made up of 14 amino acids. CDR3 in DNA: TGTGCCAGCAGCTCATGGGACAGGGGGCTTCTTAGAATCTTC. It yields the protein CASSSWDRGLLRIF.

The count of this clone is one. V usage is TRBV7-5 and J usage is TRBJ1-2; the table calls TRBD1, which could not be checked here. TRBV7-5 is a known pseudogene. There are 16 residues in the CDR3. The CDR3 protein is CVRSKRQGDWRYGYTF. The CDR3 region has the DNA TGTGTCAGAAGCAAACGACAGGGGGATTGGAGGTATGGCTACACCTTC.

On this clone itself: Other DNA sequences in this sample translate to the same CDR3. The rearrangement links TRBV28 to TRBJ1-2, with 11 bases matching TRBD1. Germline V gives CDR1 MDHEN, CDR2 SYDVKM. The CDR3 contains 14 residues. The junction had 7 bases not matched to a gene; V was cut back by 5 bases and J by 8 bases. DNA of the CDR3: TGTGCCAGCAGTCCTGGGACAGGGGGTGAGGGCTACACCTTC. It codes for CASSPGTGGEGYTF.

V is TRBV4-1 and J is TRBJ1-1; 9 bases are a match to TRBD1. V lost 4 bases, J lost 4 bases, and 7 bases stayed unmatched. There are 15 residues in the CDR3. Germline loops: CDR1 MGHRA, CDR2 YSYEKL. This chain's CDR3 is CASSRIQGAGTEAFF. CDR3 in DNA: TGCGCCAGCAGCCGTATACAGGGGGCGGGCACTGAAGCTTTCTTT.

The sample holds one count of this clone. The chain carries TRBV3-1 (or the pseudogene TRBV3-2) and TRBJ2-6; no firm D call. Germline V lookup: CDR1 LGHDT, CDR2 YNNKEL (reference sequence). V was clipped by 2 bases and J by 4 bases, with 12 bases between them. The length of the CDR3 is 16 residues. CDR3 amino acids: CASSQPHSRGANVLTF. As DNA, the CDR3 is TGTGCCAGCAGCCAACCGCATTCCAGGGGGGCCAACGTCCTGACTTTC.

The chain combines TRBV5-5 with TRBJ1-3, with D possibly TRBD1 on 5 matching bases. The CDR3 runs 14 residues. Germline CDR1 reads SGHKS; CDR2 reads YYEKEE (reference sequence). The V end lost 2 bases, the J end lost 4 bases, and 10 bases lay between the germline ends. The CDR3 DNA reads TGTGCCAGCAGCTTACAGGTGCCGGGAAACACCATATATTTT. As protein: CASSLQVPGNTIYF. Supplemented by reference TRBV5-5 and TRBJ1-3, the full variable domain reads DAGVTQSPTHLIKTRGQQVTLRCSPISGHKSVSWYQQVLGQGPQFIFQYYEKEERGRGNFPDRFSARQFPNYSSELNVNALLLGDSALYLCASSLQVPGNTIYFGEGSWLTVV.